Listed below are T cell receptor beta chains from one sample, sequenced in a study of CD8 T cells in Susac syndrome. TCRdb fed the immunoSEQ multiplex PCR reads into MiXCR, producing one record per CDR3 protein. The table shows around 130,000 distinct CDR3 sequences, with 85% to 95% occurring only once. Sample: CD4+ T cells from PBMCs. The source of these receptors is a human donor with multiple sclerosis. Each CDR3 is given with its conserved first and last residue. A D gene is named only where the DNA matches it firmly. The size field is filled for only some rows; it gives once, few, many or a size class.

D | size | J | V | DNA | CDR3
TRBD1 | - | TRBJ2-7 | TRBV9 | TGTGCCAGCAGCGGCAAGACAGGGCTCGACGAGCAGTACTTC | CASSGKTGLDEQYF
TRBD1 | - | TRBJ2-7 | TRBV11-2 | TGTGCCAGCAGCTTAGTTCAGGGGGTCTACGAGCAGTACTTC | CASSLVQGVYEQYF
TRBD2 | - | TRBJ2-1 | TRBV27 | TGTGCCAGCAGGGGAGCGGGGGGGCGTCGAGAGCAGTTCTTC | CASRGAGGRREQFF
TRBD2 | - | TRBJ2-7 | TRBV6-1 | TGTGCCTCCCGAGAGGTACCTAGCGGGACCTACGAGCAGTACTTC | CASREVPSGTYEQYF
- | - | TRBJ1-5 | TRBV5-4 | TGTGCCAGCAGCTTGGATGCAGGGGCGGGCAATCAGCCCCAGCATTTT | CASSLDAGAGNQPQHF
TRBD1 | - | TRBJ1-4 | TRBV6-5 | TGTGCCAGCAGCGGTGGAGGGACAGGGTCACCCCTTCTGTTTTTT | CASSGGGTGSPLLFF
- | once | TRBJ1-6 | TRBV14 | TGTGCCAGCAGCCAGGCCGGAATTTTAAATTCACCCCTCCACTTT | CASSQAGILNSPLHF
- | - | TRBJ1-1 | TRBV29-1 | TGCAGCTGCCAGGACCCCAAAGGGGACTACACTGAAGCTTTCTTT | CSCQDPKGDYTEAFF
TRBD1 | - | TRBJ2-4 | TRBV28 | TGTGCCAGCAGTATCGGGACAGAAAACATTCAGTACTTC | CASSIGTENIQYF
- | - | TRBJ2-7 | TRBV5-4 | TGTGCCAGCAGCCCGGACCTGGAGGCGTTCCAACGGGGCGAGCAGTACTTC | CASSPDLEAFQRGEQYF
TRBD1 | - | TRBJ1-1 | TRBV27 | TGTGCCACCTATGACAGGGCTGGTGAAGCTTTCTTT | CATYDRAGEAFF
- | - | TRBJ1-4 | TRBV28 | TGTGCCAGCAGTTTGGACACCCACCCTGCAACTAATGAAAAACTGTTTTTT | CASSLDTHPATNEKLFF
- | - | TRBJ2-3 | TRBV18 | TGTGCCAGCTCACGGGACGCCCTCGGAGATACGCAGTATTTT | CASSRDALGDTQYF
- | - | TRBJ2-7 | TRBV5-4 | TGTGCCAGCAGCTTGGCCGGGGCGCGATACGAGCAGTACTTC | CASSLAGARYEQYF
TRBD1 | - | TRBJ1-2 | TRBV3-1 | TGTGCCAGCAGCCAAGATATTGGACAGGCGACTTTC | CASSQDIGQATF
- | - | TRBJ2-1 | TRBV5-6 | TGTGCCAGCAGAATGAGAAGACAGTTTAACCCCAGCAAGAGATACAATGAGCAGTTCTTC | CASRMRRQFNPSKRYNEQFF
- | - | TRBJ1-1 | TRBV7-2 | TGTGCCAGCAGCTTTGAGCGGAACACTGAAGCTTTCTTT | CASSFERNTEAFF
- | - | TRBJ2-7 | TRBV7-2 | TGTGCCAGCAGCTTAAAATTTTCGACCTACGAGCAGTACTTC | CASSLKFSTYEQYF
TRBD1 | - | TRBJ2-7 | TRBV29-1 | TGCAGCGTCCCCCGACAGGGCTCCTACGAGCAGTACTTC | CSVPRQGSYEQYF
- | once | TRBJ2-7 | TRBV10-3 | TGTGCCATCAGTGAGTTCGGCGAGCAGTACTTC | CAISEFGEQYF
- | - | TRBJ2-7 | TRBV27 | TGTGCCAGCAGAAGCGGGCCGACCTATGACGAGCAGTACTTC | CASRSGPTYDEQYF
TRBD2 | - | TRBJ2-3 | TRBV20-1 | TGCAGTGCTAGAGATTTGGGGGGGGGCACAGATACGCAGTATTTT | CSARDLGGGTDTQYF
TRBD2 | - | TRBJ2-7 | TRBV4-2 | TGTGCCAGCAGCCGCGCGACTAGCGACTACGAGCAGTACTTC | CASSRATSDYEQYF
TRBD2 | - | TRBJ2-3 | TRBV20-1 | TGCAGTGCTACTCTAGCGGGGATAACGCAGTATTTT | CSATLAGITQYF
TRBD1 | once | TRBJ1-5 | TRBV12-3/TRBV12-4 | TGTGCCAGCAGTTTAGCGCTTGGACAGGTTGGTCAGCCCCAGCATTTT | CASSLALGQVGQPQHF
TRBD1 | once | TRBJ1-2 | TRBV30 | TGTGCCTGGATTCGGGACAGGGCCACGTCATATGGCTACACCTTC | CAWIRDRATSYGYTF
- | - | TRBJ2-6 | TRBV21-1 | TGTGCCAGCAGCCGGCCGACAGGGCCCAGCAACGTCCTGACTTTC | CASSRPTGPSNVLTF
TRBD2 | - | TRBJ2-7 | TRBV4-1 | TGCGCCAGCAGCCAAGCCGACTTCATCGGGGGGGGATACGAGCAGTACTTC | CASSQADFIGGGYEQYF
- | - | TRBJ2-1 | TRBV29-1 | TGCAGCGTGGGCCGGGTTGAGCAGTTCTTC | CSVGRVEQFF
- | once | TRBJ1-2 | TRBV30 | TGTGCCTATCGAGGGCTAGGGAGCTATGGCTACACCTTC | CAYRGLGSYGYTF
- | - | TRBJ1-2 | TRBV29-1 | TGCAGCGTTGACCGGGGCTATGGCTACACCTTC | CSVDRGYGYTF
- | - | TRBJ2-7 | TRBV7-9 | TGTGCCAGCAGCTTAGACGGCACAAAGCAGTACTTC | CASSLDGTKQYF
- | - | TRBJ1-2 | TRBV9 | TGTGCCAGCAGCTCGGGCCCCCGGGGAGGCTACACCTTC | CASSSGPRGGYTF
TRBD2 | - | TRBJ2-1 | TRBV3-1 | TGTGCCAGCAGCCTGGGACTAGCACATGAGCAGTTCTTC | CASSLGLAHEQFF
TRBD1 | - | TRBJ2-7 | TRBV6-1 | TGTGCCAGCAGCCGCCGGGACAGGGTCAGGGGGGGCGAGCAGTACTTC | CASSRRDRVRGGEQYF
TRBD1 | - | TRBJ2-2 | TRBV30 | TGTGCCTGGAGTTACAGGGGGCGAGGCGGGGAGCTGTTTTTT | CAWSYRGRGGELFF
- | - | TRBJ1-2 | TRBV30 | TGTGCCTGGAGTCCGGACAGCTATGGCTACACCTTC | CAWSPDSYGYTF
- | - | TRBJ2-5 | TRBV7-8 | TGTGCCAGCAGCTCCAGACAGATACAAGAGACCCAGTACTTC | CASSSRQIQETQYF
- | - | TRBJ2-4 | TRBV24-1 | TGTGCCACCAGTGAAGGTTCTAGCATTCAGTACTTC | CATSEGSSIQYF
TRBD2 | - | TRBJ2-1 | TRBV5-1 | TGCGCCAGCAGCTTACTAGCGGGAGCGGGCAATGAGCAGTTCTTC | CASSLLAGAGNEQFF
- | once | TRBJ1-6 | TRBV6-2/TRBV6-3 | TGTGCCAGCACCGGTGGAATCTCCTATAATTCACCCCTCCACTTT | CASTGGISYNSPLHF
- | - | TRBJ1-2 | TRBV18 | TGTGCCAGCTCCCCTGGTGCAGGGAGCTATGGCTACACCTTC | CASSPGAGSYGYTF
TRBD2 | - | TRBJ2-3 | TRBV20-1 | TGCAGTGCTAGAGCCAGCGGGAGAGGAACAGATACGCAGTATTTT | CSARASGRGTDTQYF
TRBD1 | - | TRBJ2-1 | TRBV3-1 | TGTGCCAGCAGCTTCATCGACAGGGCACAGTTCTTC | CASSFIDRAQFF
- | - | TRBJ2-7 | TRBV2 | TGTGCCAGCACCGAGGCGGGATCCTACGAGCAGTACTTC | CASTEAGSYEQYF
TRBD1 | - | TRBJ2-5 | TRBV29-1 | TGCAGCGTTCTGAAGACCGACAGGGCGGGGACCCAGTACTTC | CSVLKTDRAGTQYF
- | - | TRBJ1-5 | TRBV27 | TGTGCCAGCAGTGGCCAGGGGTTGAGCAATCAGCCCCAGCATTTT | CASSGQGLSNQPQHF
TRBD2 | - | TRBJ2-1 | TRBV3-1 | TGTGCCAGCAGCCAAGGTCCTAGCGGGGGGCGGGAGCAGTTCTTC | CASSQGPSGGREQFF